This is a list of T cell receptor beta chains from one sample in a study of glioma-infiltrating T cells after dendritic cell vaccination. Assay: immunoSEQ multiplex PCR; the TCRdb copy retains only in-frame clones and omits some. The sample comprises 80,000 to 100,000 clones, 80% of which are singletons, and about 5% rests with the top ten. The source material was blood, sampled after dendritic cell vaccination. All receptors come from a human donor with glioblastoma. CDR3s include the opening cysteine and the closing phenylalanine or tryptophan. D genes are given only for firm matches. Clone size is shown for a subset of rows, as once, few, many or a class of expanded clone.

d_call: NA
v_call: TRBV5-1
j_call: TRBJ2-7
clone_size: few
cdr3_aa: CASSLQAQFPSYEQYF
cdr3_nt: TGCGCCAGCAGCTTGCAGGCGCAATTCCCTTCCTACGAGCAGTACTTC

d_call: TRBD2
v_call: TRBV4-2
j_call: TRBJ2-3
clone_size: NA
cdr3_aa: CASSQEWTSGTSTDTQYF
cdr3_nt: TGTGCCAGCAGCCAAGAATGGACTAGCGGGACAAGCACAGATACGCAGTATTTT

d_call: NA
v_call: TRBV4-1
j_call: TRBJ1-2
clone_size: NA
cdr3_aa: CASSLNRDLNYGYTF
cdr3_nt: TGCGCCAGCAGCCTCAACAGGGACCTAAACTATGGCTACACCTTC

d_call: NA
v_call: TRBV6-4
j_call: TRBJ2-2
clone_size: few
cdr3_aa: CASSDSPAGANTGELFF
cdr3_nt: TGTGCCAGCAGTGACTCGCCCGCGGGGGCCAACACCGGGGAGCTGTTTTTT

d_call: NA
v_call: TRBV10-1
j_call: TRBJ1-5
clone_size: NA
cdr3_aa: CASSESVSTPQHF
cdr3_nt: TGCGCCAGCAGTGAGTCGGTATCCACACCCCAGCATTTT

d_call: TRBD2
v_call: TRBV7-3
j_call: TRBJ2-3
clone_size: NA
cdr3_aa: CASSLAGTTVQDTQYF
cdr3_nt: TGTGCCAGCAGCTTAGCCGGGACTACGGTTCAAGATACGCAGTATTTT

d_call: NA
v_call: TRBV7-9
j_call: TRBJ1-1
clone_size: NA
cdr3_aa: CASSIDTEAFF
cdr3_nt: TGTGCCAGCAGCATCGACACTGAAGCTTTCTTT

d_call: TRBD1
v_call: TRBV7-8
j_call: TRBJ2-7
clone_size: NA
cdr3_aa: CASSLAKWDSYEQYF
cdr3_nt: TGTGCCAGCAGCTTAGCTAAGTGGGACAGCTACGAGCAGTACTTC

d_call: TRBD1
v_call: TRBV5-6
j_call: TRBJ2-5
clone_size: NA
cdr3_aa: CASSQLDREKETQYF
cdr3_nt: TGTGCCAGCAGCCAGCTAGACAGGGAGAAAGAGACCCAGTACTTC

d_call: NA
v_call: TRBV19
j_call: TRBJ1-2
clone_size: NA
cdr3_aa: CASSIERGSSYTF
cdr3_nt: TGTGCCAGTAGTATAGAGAGAGGCTCAAGCTACACCTTC

d_call: TRBD1
v_call: TRBV5-6
j_call: TRBJ1-2
clone_size: NA
cdr3_aa: CASSLNRGQGFYGYTF
cdr3_nt: TGTGCCAGCAGCTTGAACAGGGGTCAGGGTTTCTATGGCTACACCTTC

d_call: TRBD1
v_call: TRBV12-5
j_call: TRBJ1-2
clone_size: NA
cdr3_aa: CASGSPRQGNYGYTF
cdr3_nt: TGTGCTAGTGGCTCACCCCGACAGGGAAACTATGGCTACACCTTC

d_call: NA
v_call: TRBV7-9
j_call: TRBJ1-4
clone_size: NA
cdr3_aa: CASSPRTTPEKLFF
cdr3_nt: TGTGCCAGCAGCCCAAGGACAACACCTGAAAAACTGTTTTTT

d_call: NA
v_call: TRBV7-8
j_call: TRBJ2-3
clone_size: few
cdr3_aa: CASSLGTGTLRF
cdr3_nt: TGTGCCAGCAGCTTAGGAACAGGGACGCTACGTTTT

d_call: TRBD1
v_call: TRBV7-8
j_call: TRBJ1-3
clone_size: NA
cdr3_aa: CATGQFRVGAGNTIYF
cdr3_nt: TGTGCCACGGGACAGTTTAGGGTCGGGGCTGGAAACACCATATATTTT

d_call: NA
v_call: TRBV6-1
j_call: TRBJ1-2
clone_size: NA
cdr3_aa: CASSEYGSSYGYTF
cdr3_nt: TGTGCCAGCAGTGAATATGGCAGTTCCTATGGCTACACCTTC

d_call: TRBD1
v_call: TRBV28
j_call: TRBJ2-1
clone_size: NA
cdr3_aa: CASRTTGGGYNEQFF
cdr3_nt: TGTGCCAGCAGGACCACAGGGGGCGGTTACAATGAGCAGTTCTTC

d_call: NA
v_call: TRBV28
j_call: TRBJ2-7
clone_size: NA
cdr3_aa: CASTYSYEQYF
cdr3_nt: TGTGCCAGCACTTATTCCTACGAGCAGTACTTC

d_call: NA
v_call: TRBV4-2
j_call: TRBJ1-2
clone_size: NA
cdr3_aa: CASSQEFGGIRGYTF
cdr3_nt: TGTGCCAGCAGCCAAGAATTCGGCGGCATTAGGGGCTACACCTTC

d_call: NA
v_call: TRBV27
j_call: TRBJ2-7
clone_size: NA
cdr3_aa: CASSYYRGEQYF
cdr3_nt: TGTGCCAGCAGTTACTATAGGGGGGAGCAGTACTTC

d_call: TRBD1
v_call: TRBV9
j_call: TRBJ2-7
clone_size: NA
cdr3_aa: CASSIGQGSYEQYF
cdr3_nt: TGTGCCAGCAGCATCGGACAGGGCTCCTACGAGCAGTACTTC

d_call: NA
v_call: TRBV5-1
j_call: TRBJ2-2
clone_size: NA
cdr3_aa: CASNYFLPNTGELFF
cdr3_nt: TGCGCCAGCAATTACTTTCTCCCGAACACCGGGGAGCTGTTTTTT

d_call: TRBD1
v_call: TRBV5-1
j_call: TRBJ2-7
clone_size: NA
cdr3_aa: CASSWDRVCEQYF
cdr3_nt: TGCGCCAGCAGCTGGGACAGGGTCTGCGAGCAGTACTTC

d_call: NA
v_call: TRBV2
j_call: TRBJ1-1
clone_size: NA
cdr3_aa: CASKAIQGDTEAFF
cdr3_nt: TGTGCCAGCAAGGCAATCCAAGGAGACACTGAAGCTTTCTTT

d_call: TRBD1
v_call: TRBV2
j_call: TRBJ1-5
clone_size: NA
cdr3_aa: CASSEGGQGQGPQHF
cdr3_nt: TGTGCCAGCAGTGAAGGAGGACAGGGACAGGGGCCCCAGCATTTT

d_call: NA
v_call: TRBV9
j_call: TRBJ1-2
clone_size: NA
cdr3_aa: CASTYQGGDLYGYTF
cdr3_nt: TGTGCCAGCACTTATCAGGGAGGGGATTTATATGGCTACACCTTC

d_call: NA
v_call: TRBV5-1
j_call: TRBJ2-5
clone_size: NA
cdr3_aa: CASSLGNRDQETQYF
cdr3_nt: TGCGCCAGCAGCTTGGGGAACAGGGACCAAGAGACCCAGTACTTC

d_call: NA
v_call: TRBV5-6
j_call: TRBJ1-2
clone_size: NA
cdr3_aa: CASSLEGAGAPAYGYTF
cdr3_nt: TGTGCCAGCAGCTTGGAGGGTGCTGGGGCCCCGGCATATGGCTACACCTTC

d_call: TRBD1
v_call: TRBV19
j_call: TRBJ1-1
clone_size: NA
cdr3_aa: CASSLTGASNTEAFF
cdr3_nt: TGTGCCAGTAGCCTGACAGGGGCTTCGAACACTGAAGCTTTCTTT

d_call: NA
v_call: TRBV6-5
j_call: TRBJ1-2
clone_size: NA
cdr3_aa: CASSPLWVDMFGYTF
cdr3_nt: TGTGCCAGCAGTCCCCTCTGGGTTGACATGTTTGGCTACACCTTC

d_call: TRBD2
v_call: TRBV6-1
j_call: TRBJ2-1
clone_size: NA
cdr3_aa: CASLNPGGVNEQFF
cdr3_nt: TGTGCCAGCTTGAACCCGGGAGGAGTAAATGAGCAGTTCTTC

d_call: NA
v_call: TRBV5-1
j_call: TRBJ1-2
clone_size: once
cdr3_aa: CASGEGSGYGYTF
cdr3_nt: TGCGCCAGCGGGGAGGGATCGGGCTATGGCTACACCTTC

d_call: TRBD1
v_call: TRBV5-1
j_call: TRBJ2-3
clone_size: NA
cdr3_aa: CASSSQGAGDTQYF
cdr3_nt: TGCGCCAGCAGCTCGCAGGGGGCAGGGGATACGCAGTATTTT

d_call: TRBD1
v_call: TRBV28
j_call: TRBJ1-1
clone_size: NA
cdr3_aa: CASIVRGRAFF
cdr3_nt: TGTGCCAGCATTGTCAGGGGGCGCGCTTTCTTT

d_call: TRBD2
v_call: TRBV7-6
j_call: TRBJ2-7
clone_size: NA
cdr3_aa: CASSFLGGDYPYEQYF
cdr3_nt: TGTGCCAGCAGCTTCCTGGGTGGGGACTACCCCTACGAGCAGTACTTC

d_call: TRBD1
v_call: TRBV6-5
j_call: TRBJ2-7
clone_size: NA
cdr3_aa: CASSPPGGPGDEQYF
cdr3_nt: TGTGCCAGCAGCCCGCCAGGGGGTCCAGGGGACGAGCAGTACTTC

d_call: TRBD2
v_call: TRBV29-1
j_call: TRBJ2-5
clone_size: once
cdr3_aa: CSVTREARETQYF
cdr3_nt: TGCAGCGTCACGCGGGAGGCCCGGGAGACCCAGTACTTC

d_call: TRBD2
v_call: TRBV7-3
j_call: TRBJ2-1
clone_size: NA
cdr3_aa: CASSFSGRDYNEQFF
cdr3_nt: TGTGCCAGCAGCTTTAGCGGGAGGGATTACAATGAGCAGTTCTTC

d_call: NA
v_call: TRBV2
j_call: TRBJ2-2
clone_size: once
cdr3_aa: CASRESTGELFF
cdr3_nt: TGTGCCAGCCGGGAGTCAACCGGGGAGCTGTTTTTT

d_call: NA
v_call: TRBV27
j_call: TRBJ2-1
clone_size: once
cdr3_aa: CASSLSGNSYNEQFF
cdr3_nt: TGTGCCAGCAGTTTATCCGGGAACTCCTACAATGAGCAGTTCTTC

d_call: NA
v_call: TRBV27
j_call: TRBJ2-7
clone_size: NA
cdr3_aa: CAIGRASPPYEQYF
cdr3_nt: TGTGCCATCGGGAGAGCTAGTCCTCCCTACGAGCAGTACTTC

d_call: TRBD1
v_call: TRBV11-2
j_call: TRBJ1-2
clone_size: NA
cdr3_aa: CASSLRTGWNYGYTF
cdr3_nt: TGTGCCAGCAGCCTGAGGACAGGGTGGAACTATGGCTACACCTTC

d_call: TRBD2
v_call: TRBV29-1
j_call: TRBJ2-3
clone_size: NA
cdr3_aa: CSVEVFSGAYSAVGQYF
cdr3_nt: TGCAGCGTTGAAGTTTTTAGCGGGGCCTATTCCGCGGTGGGGCAGTATTTT

d_call: TRBD2
v_call: TRBV7-3
j_call: TRBJ2-2
clone_size: NA
cdr3_aa: CASSFLAGGTGELFF
cdr3_nt: TGTGCCAGCAGCTTCCTAGCGGGAGGGACCGGGGAGCTGTTTTTT

d_call: TRBD1
v_call: TRBV19
j_call: TRBJ1-5
clone_size: NA
cdr3_aa: CASSIAGGQGRPQHF
cdr3_nt: TGTGCCAGTAGTATAGCTGGGGGACAGGGAAGGCCCCAGCATTTT

d_call: NA
v_call: TRBV5-6
j_call: TRBJ2-7
clone_size: NA
cdr3_aa: CASSFPGAYNEQYF
cdr3_nt: TGTGCCAGCAGCTTCCCAGGGGCGTACAACGAGCAGTACTTC

d_call: TRBD1
v_call: TRBV19
j_call: TRBJ1-5
clone_size: NA
cdr3_aa: CASSRPGTGDSQPQHF
cdr3_nt: TGTGCCAGTAGCCGCCCCGGGACAGGGGATAGTCAGCCCCAGCATTTT

d_call: TRBD2
v_call: TRBV5-8
j_call: TRBJ2-7
clone_size: NA
cdr3_aa: CASSRGLAGASYYEQYF
cdr3_nt: TGTGCCAGCAGCCGGGGACTAGCGGGAGCTTCTTACTACGAGCAGTACTTC

d_call: TRBD2
v_call: TRBV6-6
j_call: TRBJ2-7
clone_size: NA
cdr3_aa: CASSYSGRVSYEQYF
cdr3_nt: TGTGCCAGCAGTTACAGCGGGAGGGTCTCCTACGAGCAGTACTTC

d_call: NA
v_call: TRBV4-1
j_call: TRBJ1-5
clone_size: NA
cdr3_aa: CASSQEQGGQPQHF
cdr3_nt: TGCGCCAGCAGCCAAGAACAGGGTGGCCAGCCCCAGCATTTT

d_call: NA
v_call: TRBV7-2
j_call: TRBJ1-1
clone_size: NA
cdr3_aa: CASSLDAGVNTEAFF
cdr3_nt: TGTGCCAGCAGCTTAGACGCAGGGGTGAACACTGAAGCTTTCTTT

d_call: NA
v_call: TRBV5-1
j_call: TRBJ1-2
clone_size: NA
cdr3_aa: CASSLGEYGYTF
cdr3_nt: TGCGCCAGCAGCTTAGGGGAATATGGCTACACCTTC

d_call: TRBD2
v_call: TRBV5-7
j_call: TRBJ2-1
clone_size: NA
cdr3_aa: CASSLASGGEGFF
cdr3_nt: TGTGCCAGCAGCTTGGCTAGCGGGGGGGAGGGGTTCTTC

d_call: NA
v_call: TRBV10-3
j_call: TRBJ1-5
clone_size: NA
cdr3_aa: CAIRDAGSNQPQHF
cdr3_nt: TGTGCCATCAGGGACGCAGGGTCCAATCAGCCCCAGCATTTT

d_call: NA
v_call: TRBV5-4
j_call: TRBJ1-1
clone_size: NA
cdr3_aa: CASSSGAGDTEAFF
cdr3_nt: TGTGCCAGCAGCTCTGGTGCGGGGGACACTGAAGCTTTCTTT